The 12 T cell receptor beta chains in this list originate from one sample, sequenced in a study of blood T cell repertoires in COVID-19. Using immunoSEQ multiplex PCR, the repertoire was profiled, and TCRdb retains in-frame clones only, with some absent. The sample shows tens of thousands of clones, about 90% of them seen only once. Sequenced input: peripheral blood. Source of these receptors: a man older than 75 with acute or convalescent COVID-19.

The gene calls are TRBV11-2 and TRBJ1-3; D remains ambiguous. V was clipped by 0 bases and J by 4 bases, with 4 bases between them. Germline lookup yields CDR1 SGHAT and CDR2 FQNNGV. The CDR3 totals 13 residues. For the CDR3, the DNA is TGTGCCAGCAGCTTAGATGGCGGAAACACCATATATTTT. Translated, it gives CASSLDGGNTIYF.

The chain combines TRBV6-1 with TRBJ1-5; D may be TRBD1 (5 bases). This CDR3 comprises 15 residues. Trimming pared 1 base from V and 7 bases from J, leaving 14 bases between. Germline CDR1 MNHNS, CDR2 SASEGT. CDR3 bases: TGTGCCAGCAGTGAAGTTGGGAGGGGAGGCCAGCCCCAGCATTTT. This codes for CASSEVGRGGQPQHF.

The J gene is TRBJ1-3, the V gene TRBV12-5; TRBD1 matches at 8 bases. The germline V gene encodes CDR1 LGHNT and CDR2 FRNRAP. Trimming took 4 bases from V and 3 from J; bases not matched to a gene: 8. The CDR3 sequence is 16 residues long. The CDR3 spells CASGSSGGAGGNTIYF. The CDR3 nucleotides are TGTGCTAGTGGTTCCTCAGGGGGCGCAGGTGGAAACACCATATATTTT.

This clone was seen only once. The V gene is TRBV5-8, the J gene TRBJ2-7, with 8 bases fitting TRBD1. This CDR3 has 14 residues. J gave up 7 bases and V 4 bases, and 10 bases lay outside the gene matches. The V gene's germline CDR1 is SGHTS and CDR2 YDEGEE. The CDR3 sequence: CASSAGQGWGEQYF. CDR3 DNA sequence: TGTGCCAGCAGCGCCGGACAGGGTTGGGGTGAGCAGTACTTC.

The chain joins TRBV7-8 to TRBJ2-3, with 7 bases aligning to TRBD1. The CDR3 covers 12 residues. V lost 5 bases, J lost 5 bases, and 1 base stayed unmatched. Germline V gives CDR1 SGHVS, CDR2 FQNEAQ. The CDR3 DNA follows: TGTGCCAGCAGCCGACAGGGAGATACGCAGTATTTT. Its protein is CASSRQGDTQYF.

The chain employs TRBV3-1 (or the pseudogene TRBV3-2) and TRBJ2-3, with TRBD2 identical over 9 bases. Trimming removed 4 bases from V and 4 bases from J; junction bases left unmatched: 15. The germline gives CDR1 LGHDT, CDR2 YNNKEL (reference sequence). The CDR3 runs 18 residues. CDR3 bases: TGTGCCAGCAGCCTCGACAGGGTTGCGGGGGGGCCTCCAGATACGCAGTATTTT. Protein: CASSLDRVAGGPPDTQYF.

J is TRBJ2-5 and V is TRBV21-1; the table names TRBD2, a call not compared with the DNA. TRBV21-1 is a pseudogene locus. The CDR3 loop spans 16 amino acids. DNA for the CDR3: TGTGCCAGCAGCAACCGAGGGGGAGGGGTGTTGGAGACCCAGTACTTC. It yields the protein CASSNRGGGVLETQYF.

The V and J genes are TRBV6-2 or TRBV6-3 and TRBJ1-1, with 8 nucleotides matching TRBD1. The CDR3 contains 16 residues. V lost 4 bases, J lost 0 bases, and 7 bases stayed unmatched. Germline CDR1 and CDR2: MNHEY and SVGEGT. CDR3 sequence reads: CASSSLGQGMNTEAFF. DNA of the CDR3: TGTGCCAGCAGTTCCTTAGGACAGGGAATGAACACTGAAGCTTTCTTT.

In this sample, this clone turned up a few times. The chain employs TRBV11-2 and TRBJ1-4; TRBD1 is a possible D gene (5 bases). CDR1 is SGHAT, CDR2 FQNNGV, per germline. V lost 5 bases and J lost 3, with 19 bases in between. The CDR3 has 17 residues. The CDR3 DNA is TGTGCCAGCAGCCAATGGAGTATTGGGGCAGCTAATGAAAAACTGTTTTTT. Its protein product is CASSQWSIGAANEKLFF.

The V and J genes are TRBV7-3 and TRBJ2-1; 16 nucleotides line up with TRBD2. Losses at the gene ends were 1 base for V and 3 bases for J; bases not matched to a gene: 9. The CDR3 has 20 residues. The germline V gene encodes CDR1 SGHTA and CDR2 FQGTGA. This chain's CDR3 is CASSLKGLAGGPSFYNEQFF. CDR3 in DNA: TGTGCCAGCAGCTTAAAGGGACTAGCGGGAGGGCCTAGTTTCTACAATGAGCAGTTCTTC. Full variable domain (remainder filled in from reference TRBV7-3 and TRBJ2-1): GAGVSQTPSNKVTEKGKYVELRCDPISGHTALYWYRQSLGQGPEFLIYFQGTGAADDSGLPNDRFFAVRPEGSVSTLKIQRTERGDSAVYLCASSLKGLAGGPSFYNEQFFGPGTRLTVL.

CDR3 coding DNA: TGTGCCAGCAGCGTAGATGGGACAGGGGGAGAGACCCAGTACTTC. Protein sequence: CASSVDGTGGETQYF. V gene TRBV9 combines with J gene TRBJ2-5, with 11 bases aligning to TRBD1. From germline, CDR1 is SGDLS and CDR2 YYNGEE. The J segment lost 4 bases and the V segment lost 0 bases, leaving 2 bases of the junction unmatched. The CDR3 totals 15 residues.

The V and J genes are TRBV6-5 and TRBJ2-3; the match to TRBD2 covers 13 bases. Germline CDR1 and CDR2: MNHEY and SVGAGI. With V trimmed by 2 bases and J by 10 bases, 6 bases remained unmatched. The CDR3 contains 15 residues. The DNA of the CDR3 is TGTGCCAGCAGTTACCGCGGACTAGCGGGAGTCTCGCAGTATTTT. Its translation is CASSYRGLAGVSQYF.